This T cell receptor beta chain was observed in a study of control samples from healthy donors and cancer patients (dated by TCRdb to between 2020 and 2021). About this clone: The clone's antigen remains unknown. The input lacks base qualities; no much larger clone sits a single base away.

The method was the immunoSEQ multiplex PCR assay. Entries here come from immuneACCESS through TCRdb and include only in-frame sequences with V and J called. Some clones fail to appear in such tables; in the studies checked, an unresolved V gene covers under half of the shortfall, and the cause of the remainder is unknown. The sample table shows tens of thousands of clones, and 87% are seen once. Of the sample, approximately 4% is held by the ten largest clones. Spanning cysteine to phenylalanine, the CDR3 consists of 13 amino acids. Only CDR3 DNA is held: 39 bases, read in frame from base 1. The CDR1 and CDR2 encoded by the germline V gene are MNHEY and SVGEGT. V is pared back by 4 bases and J by 6 bases, with 13 bases lying between the germline termini.

The sample comprised formalin-fixed, paraffin-embedded tissue. The sequence came from a female donor with melanoma. Recombination linked TRBV6-2 or TRBV6-3 to TRBJ2-7; possibly the D gene is TRBD2, per 5 matching bases. Here the CDR3 is given as CASSSPLVPEQYF. The DNA sequence is as follows: TGTGCCAGCAGTTCTCCACTAGTACCCGAGCAGTACTTC.